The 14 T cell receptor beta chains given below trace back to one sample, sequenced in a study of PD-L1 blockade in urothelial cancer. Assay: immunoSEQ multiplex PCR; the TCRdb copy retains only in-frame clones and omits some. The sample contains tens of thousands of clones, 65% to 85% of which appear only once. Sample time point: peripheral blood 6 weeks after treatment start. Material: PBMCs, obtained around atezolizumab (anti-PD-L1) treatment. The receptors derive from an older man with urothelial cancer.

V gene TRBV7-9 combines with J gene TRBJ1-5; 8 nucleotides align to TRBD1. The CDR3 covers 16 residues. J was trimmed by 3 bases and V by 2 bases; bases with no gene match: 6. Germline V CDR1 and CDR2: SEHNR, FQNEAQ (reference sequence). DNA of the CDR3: TGTGCCAGCAGCTTATCTGGGACAGGCAACAATCAGCCCCAGCATTTT. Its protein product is CASSLSGTGNNQPQHF.

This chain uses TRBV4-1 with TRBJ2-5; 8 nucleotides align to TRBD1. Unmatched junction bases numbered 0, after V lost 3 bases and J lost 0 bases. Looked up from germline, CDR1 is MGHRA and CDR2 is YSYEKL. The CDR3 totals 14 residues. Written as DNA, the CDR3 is TGCGCCAGCAGCCAGGGACAGGACCAAGAGACCCAGTACTTC. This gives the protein CASSQGQDQETQYF.

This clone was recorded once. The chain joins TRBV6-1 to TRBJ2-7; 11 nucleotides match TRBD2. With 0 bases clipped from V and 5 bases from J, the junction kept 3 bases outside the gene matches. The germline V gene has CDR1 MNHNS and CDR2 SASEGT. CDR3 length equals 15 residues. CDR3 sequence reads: CASSEALAGDHEQYF. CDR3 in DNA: TGTGCCAGCAGTGAAGCACTAGCGGGAGACCACGAGCAGTACTTC.

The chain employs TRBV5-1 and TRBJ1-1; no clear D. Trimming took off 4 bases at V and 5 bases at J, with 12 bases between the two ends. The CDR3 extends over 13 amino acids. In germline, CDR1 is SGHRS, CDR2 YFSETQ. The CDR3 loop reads CASSKAQWTEAFF. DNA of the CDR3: TGCGCCAGCAGCAAAGCGCAGTGGACTGAAGCTTTCTTT. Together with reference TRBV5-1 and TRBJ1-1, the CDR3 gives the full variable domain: KAGVTQTPRYLIKTRGQQVTLSCSPISGHRSVSWYQQTPGQGLQFLFEYFSETQRNKGNFPGRFSGRQFSNSRSEMNVSTLELGDSALYLCASSKAQWTEAFFGQGTRLTVV.

CDR3 residues: CASSPLDRVKTDTQYF. CDR3 DNA: TGTGCCAGCAGCCCCCTGGACAGGGTAAAAACAGATACGCAGTATTTT. The genes are TRBV11-2 and TRBJ2-3; TRBD1 agrees at 8 bases. The CDR3 is 16 amino acids. Germline V lookup: CDR1 SGHAT, CDR2 FQNNGV. Losses at the gene ends were 5 bases for V and 3 bases for J; bases not matched to a gene: 10.

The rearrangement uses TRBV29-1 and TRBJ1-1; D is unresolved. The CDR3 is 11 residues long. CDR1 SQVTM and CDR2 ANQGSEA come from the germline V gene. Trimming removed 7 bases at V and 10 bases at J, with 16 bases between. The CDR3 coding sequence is TGCAGCGGTGGATTGGGTCGCGGAGCTTTCTTT. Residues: CSGGLGRGAFF.

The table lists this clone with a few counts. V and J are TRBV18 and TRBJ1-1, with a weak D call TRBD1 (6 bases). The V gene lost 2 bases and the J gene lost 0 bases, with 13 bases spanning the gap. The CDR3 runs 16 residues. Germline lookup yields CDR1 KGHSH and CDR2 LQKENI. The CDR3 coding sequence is TGTGCCAGCTCACCAAGACAGGAAGGTCTGAACACTGAAGCTTTCTTT. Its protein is CASSPRQEGLNTEAFF.

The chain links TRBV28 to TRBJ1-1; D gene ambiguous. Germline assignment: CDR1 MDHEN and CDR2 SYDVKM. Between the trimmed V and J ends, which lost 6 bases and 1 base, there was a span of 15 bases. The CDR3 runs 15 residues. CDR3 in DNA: TGTGCCAGCAGCTCTCCTGGGCCCTGGAACACTGAAGCTTTCTTT. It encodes CASSSPGPWNTEAFF.

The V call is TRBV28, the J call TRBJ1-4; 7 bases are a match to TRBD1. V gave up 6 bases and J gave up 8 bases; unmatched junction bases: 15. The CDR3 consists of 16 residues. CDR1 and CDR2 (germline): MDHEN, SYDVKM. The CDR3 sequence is CASSAGTRTGGEKLFF. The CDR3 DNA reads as TGTGCCAGCAGCGCGGGAACCCGGACAGGTGGGGAAAAACTGTTTTTT.

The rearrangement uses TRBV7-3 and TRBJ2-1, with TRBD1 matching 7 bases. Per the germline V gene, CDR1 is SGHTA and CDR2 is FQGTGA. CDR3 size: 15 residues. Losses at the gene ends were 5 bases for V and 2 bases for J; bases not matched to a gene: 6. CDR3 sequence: CASSPGTVTYNEQFF. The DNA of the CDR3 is TGTGCCAGCAGCCCAGGGACAGTTACCTACAATGAGCAGTTCTTC.

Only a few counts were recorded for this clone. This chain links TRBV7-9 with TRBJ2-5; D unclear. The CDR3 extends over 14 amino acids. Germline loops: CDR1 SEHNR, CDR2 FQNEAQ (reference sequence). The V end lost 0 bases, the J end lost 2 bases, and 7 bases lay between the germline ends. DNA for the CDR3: TGTGCCAGCAGCTTAGCGAACAATCAAGAGACCCAGTACTTC. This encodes CASSLANNQETQYF.

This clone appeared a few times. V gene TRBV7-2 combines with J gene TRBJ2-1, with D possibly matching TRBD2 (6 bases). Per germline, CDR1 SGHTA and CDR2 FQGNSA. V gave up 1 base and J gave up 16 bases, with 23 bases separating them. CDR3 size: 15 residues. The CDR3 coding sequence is TGTGCCAGCAGCTTAGAAGAGGTCCCATGGGACTTTAAATTCTTC. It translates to CASSLEEVPWDFKFF.

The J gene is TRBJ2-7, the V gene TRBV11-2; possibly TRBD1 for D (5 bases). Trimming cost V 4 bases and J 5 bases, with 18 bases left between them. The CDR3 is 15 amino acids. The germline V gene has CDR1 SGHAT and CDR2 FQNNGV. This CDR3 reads CASSSWKGQRHEQYF. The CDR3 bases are TGTGCCAGCAGCTCCTGGAAGGGGCAACGCCACGAGCAGTACTTC.

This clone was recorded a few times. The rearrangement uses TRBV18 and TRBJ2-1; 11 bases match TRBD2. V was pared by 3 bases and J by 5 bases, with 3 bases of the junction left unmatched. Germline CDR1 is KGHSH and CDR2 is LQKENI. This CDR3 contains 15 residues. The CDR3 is CASSPPGLADNEQFF. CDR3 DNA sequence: TGTGCCAGCTCACCGCCGGGACTAGCGGACAATGAGCAGTTCTTC.